This TCR beta chain was recorded in a study of post-analysis software for immune sequencing data. Whole-study findings and limits: In patients, a few TRBV segments were more frequent than in controls, with TRBV5-6, TRBV5-1 and TRBV20-1 among them. Controls' normalized Chao1 diversity significantly exceeded that of multiple sclerosis patients.

A remark on this clonotype: Its antigen remains unknown.

cDNA libraries of TCR beta carried unique molecular identifiers. Input of about 0.9 to 10 million T cells yielded some 500,000 cDNA molecules. TCRdb analysed the PCR reads with MiXCR anew, one entry per CDR3 protein. The sample lists roughly 540,000 distinct CDR3 sequences, approximately 34% occurring once. CDR1 and CDR2 (germline): SGHAT, FQDESV (reference sequence). Losses at the gene ends were 0 bases for V and 11 bases for J; bases not matched to a gene: 6. The CDR3 consists of 14 residues. The sample consisted of blood. The V gene is TRBV11-1, the J gene TRBJ2-4, with 8 bases fitting TRBD1. The sequence was collected from a girl aged 2-17 years with multiple sclerosis. The CDR3 protein is CASSLAPRQGFQYF. CDR3 nucleotides: TGTGCCAGCAGCTTAGCCCCCCGACAGGGGTTTCAGTACTTC.